This T cell receptor (beta chain) derives from a study of CD8 T cell repertoires and HIV-1 epitope variants. Study background: Twenty-five autologous and known Gag and Nef epitope variant peptides each stimulated T cells separately. Autologous T cell-negative cells served as antigen-presenting cells in equal numbers. A 10-day culture received IL-2, IL-7 and IL-15 on days 3 and 7.

Assay: immunoSEQ multiplex PCR; the TCRdb copy retains only in-frame clones and omits some. The sample consists of roughly 5,700 clones, around three fifths of them appearing once. The length of the CDR3 is 15 residues. Germline V gene lookup returns CDR1 SGHTA and CDR2 FQGTGA. V trimming: 5 bases; J trimming: 6 bases; junction bases outside the gene matches: 11. About this clone: Its antigen is undetermined.

Sequencing was done on a sample of cultured CD8+ T cells derived from PBMCs. The receptor was isolated from a male donor with HIV. The chain employs TRBV7-3 and TRBJ2-3; 7 bases are a match to TRBD2. The CDR3 loop is CASSPSGGSGDTQYF. CDR3 DNA sequence: TGTGCCAGCAGCCCATCGGGGGGTAGCGGGGATACGCAGTATTTT. Supplemented by reference TRBV7-3 and TRBJ2-3, the full variable domain reads GAGVSQTPSNKVTEKGKYVELRCDPISGHTALYWYRQSLGQGPEFLIYFQGTGAADDSGLPNDRFFAVRPEGSVSTLKIQRTERGDSAVYLCASSPSGGSGDTQYFGPGTRLTVL.